This T cell receptor (beta chain) was sequenced for a study of vaccination and CD4 T cells after COVID-19. As for treatment: roughly 10-day PBMC culture with coronavirus spike peptide pools or control peptides (ViraFEST assay). It was before the COVID-19 pandemic (2011-2018) that the unexposed donor's CD4+ T cells were collected. TCRs were sequenced by ViraFEST after antigen-specific T cells had been expanded with peptide pools. Worth noting for this clonotype: Its antigen remains unknown. At one end, the junction sequence differs from germline, possibly due to a read error.

An Oncomine TCR Beta short-read assay was used to sequence the DNA from cultured CD4+ T cells. In TCRdb, the PCR reads were re-called with MiXCR into one record per CDR3 protein. The data show about 8,200 distinct CDR3 sequences, roughly 52% seen once. The source is a human donor in good health. The sequenced material came from CD4+ T cells from blood, cultured in vitro.

CDR3 region: CASSLVNSPPAF. The DNA for the CDR3 is TGTGCCAGCAGCTTAGTAAACAGCCCTCCCGCCTTC. V gene TRBV7-6 combines with J gene TRBJ1-2; no definite D call. The CDR3 contains 12 residues. Germline CDR1 and CDR2: SGHVS and FNYEAQ.